The T cell receptor (beta chain) described here comes from a study of T cell changes during pregnancy in multiple sclerosis. Sequencing used immunoSEQ multiplex PCR; TCRdb keeps in-frame clones, though not all of them. Of some 49,000 clones in the sample, roughly 90% are singletons; the top ten hold 2.9%. The CDR3 contains 15 residues. J was trimmed by 0 bases and V by 5 bases; bases with no gene match: 7. Per the germline V gene, CDR1 is MNHEY and CDR2 is SMNVEV (reference sequence). The sequence came from a female donor with multiple sclerosis, enrolled in a pregnancy study. The V call is TRBV27, the J call TRBJ2-7, with TRBD1 identical over 7 bases. The specimen was CD8+ T cells from peripheral blood mononuclear cells, collected in the second trimester of pregnancy. This CDR3 reads CASSLRDSSSYEQYF. In nucleotides, the CDR3 is TGTGCCAGCAGTCTCCGGGACAGCAGCTCCTACGAGCAGTACTTC.